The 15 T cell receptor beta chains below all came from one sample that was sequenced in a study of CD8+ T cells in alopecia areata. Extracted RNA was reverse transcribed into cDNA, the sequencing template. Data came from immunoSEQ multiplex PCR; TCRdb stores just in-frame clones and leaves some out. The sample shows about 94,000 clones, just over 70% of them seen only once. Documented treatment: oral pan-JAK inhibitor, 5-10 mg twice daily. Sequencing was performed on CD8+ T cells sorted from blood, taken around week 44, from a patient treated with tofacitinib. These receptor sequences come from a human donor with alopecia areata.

The CDR3 region has the DNA TGCGCCAGCAGCCAGGAGCGGGGGGGATTATACAATGAGCAGTTCTTC. The encoded protein is CASSQERGGLYNEQFF. This rearrangement joins TRBV4-1 to TRBJ2-1; 10 positions agree with TRBD2. Germline values: CDR1 MGHRA, CDR2 YSYEKL. This CDR3 is 16 amino acids long. V shed 3 bases and J 4 bases; nucleotides not matched to a gene: 6.

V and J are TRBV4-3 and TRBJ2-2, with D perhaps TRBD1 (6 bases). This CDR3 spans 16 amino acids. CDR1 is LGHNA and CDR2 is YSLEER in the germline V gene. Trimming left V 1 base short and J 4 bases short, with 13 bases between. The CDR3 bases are TGCGCCAGCAGCCAAGGAGTGGGACACCCCACCGGGGAGCTGTTTTTT. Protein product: CASSQGVGHPTGELFF.

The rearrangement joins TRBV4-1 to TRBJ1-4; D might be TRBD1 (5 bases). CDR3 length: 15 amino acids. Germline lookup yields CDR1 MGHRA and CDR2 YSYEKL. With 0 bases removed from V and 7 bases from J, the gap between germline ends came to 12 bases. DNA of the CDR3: TGCGCCAGCAGCCAAGAACCCAGGGAGGGTGAAAAACTGTTTTTT. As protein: CASSQEPREGEKLFF.

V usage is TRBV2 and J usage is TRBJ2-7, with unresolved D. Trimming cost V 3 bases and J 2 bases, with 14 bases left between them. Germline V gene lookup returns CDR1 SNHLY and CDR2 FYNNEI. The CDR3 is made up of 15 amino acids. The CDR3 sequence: CASSEAGVDTYEQYF. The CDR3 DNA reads TGTGCCAGCAGTGAGGCTGGGGTGGATACCTACGAGCAGTACTTC.

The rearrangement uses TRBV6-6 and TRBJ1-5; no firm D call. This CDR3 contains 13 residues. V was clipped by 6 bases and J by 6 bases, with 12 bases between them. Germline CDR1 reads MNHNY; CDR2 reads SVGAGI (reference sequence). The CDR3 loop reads CASSPSGGQPQHF. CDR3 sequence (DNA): TGTGCCAGCAGCCCATCCGGTGGTCAGCCCCAGCATTTT.

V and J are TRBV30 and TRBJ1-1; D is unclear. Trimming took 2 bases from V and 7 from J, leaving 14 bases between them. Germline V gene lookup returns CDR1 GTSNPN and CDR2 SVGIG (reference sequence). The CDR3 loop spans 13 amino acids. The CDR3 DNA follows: TGTGCCTGGAGTATTAGCGTAAGTGGTGAAGCTTTCTTT. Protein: CAWSISVSGEAFF.

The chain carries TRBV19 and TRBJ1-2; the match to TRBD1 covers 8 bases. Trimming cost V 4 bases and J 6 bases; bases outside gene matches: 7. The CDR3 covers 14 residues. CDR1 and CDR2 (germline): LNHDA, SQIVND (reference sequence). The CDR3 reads CASSTWTGLDGYTF. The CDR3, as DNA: TGTGCCAGTAGTACCTGGACAGGGTTAGATGGCTACACCTTC.

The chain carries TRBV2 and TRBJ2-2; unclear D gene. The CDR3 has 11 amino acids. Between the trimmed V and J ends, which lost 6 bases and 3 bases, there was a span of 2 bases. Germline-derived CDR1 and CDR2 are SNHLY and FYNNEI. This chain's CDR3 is CASRDTGELFF. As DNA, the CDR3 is TGTGCCAGCAGGGACACCGGGGAGCTGTTTTTT.

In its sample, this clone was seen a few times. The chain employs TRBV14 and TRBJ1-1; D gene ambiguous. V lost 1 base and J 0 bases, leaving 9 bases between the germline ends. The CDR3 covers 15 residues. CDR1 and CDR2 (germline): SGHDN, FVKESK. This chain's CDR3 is CASSQVSTMNTEAFF. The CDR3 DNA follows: TGTGCCAGCAGCCAAGTTTCCACCATGAACACTGAAGCTTTCTTT.

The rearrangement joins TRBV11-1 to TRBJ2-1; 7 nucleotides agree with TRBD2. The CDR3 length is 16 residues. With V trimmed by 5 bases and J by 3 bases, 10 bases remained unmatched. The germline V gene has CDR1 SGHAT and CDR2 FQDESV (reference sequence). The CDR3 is CASSPDGGLDYNEQFF. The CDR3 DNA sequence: TGTGCCAGCAGCCCAGATGGCGGACTAGACTACAATGAGCAGTTCTTC.

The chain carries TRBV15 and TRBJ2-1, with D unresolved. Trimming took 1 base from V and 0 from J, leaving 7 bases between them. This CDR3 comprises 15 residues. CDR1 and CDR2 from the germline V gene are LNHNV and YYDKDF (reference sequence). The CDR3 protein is CATSRGASSYNEQFF. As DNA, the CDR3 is TGTGCCACCAGCAGAGGAGCGAGCTCCTACAATGAGCAGTTCTTC.

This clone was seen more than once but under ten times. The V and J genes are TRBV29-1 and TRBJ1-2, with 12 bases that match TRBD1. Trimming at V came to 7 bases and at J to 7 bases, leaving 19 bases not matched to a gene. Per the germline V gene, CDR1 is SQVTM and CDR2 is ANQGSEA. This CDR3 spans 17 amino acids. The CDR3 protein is CSALAGTGGAEDPGYTF. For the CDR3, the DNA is TGCAGCGCCCTAGCCGGGACAGGGGGCGCGGAGGACCCTGGCTACACCTTC.

The CDR3 DNA sequence: TGTGCCAGCAGCGTAGGGACCGGGACATCCTACAATGAGCAGTTCTTC. It yields the protein CASSVGTGTSYNEQFF. V gene TRBV9 combines with J gene TRBJ2-1, with D perhaps matching TRBD1 (6 bases). The CDR3 extends over 16 amino acids. CDR1 is SGDLS, CDR2 YYNGEE, per germline. Between the trimmed V and J ends, which lost 0 bases and 1 base, there was a span of 11 bases.

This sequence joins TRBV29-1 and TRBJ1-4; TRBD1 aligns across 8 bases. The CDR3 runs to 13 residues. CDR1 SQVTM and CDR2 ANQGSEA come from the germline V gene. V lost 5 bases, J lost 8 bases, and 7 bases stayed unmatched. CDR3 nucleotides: TGCAGCGTTTCAGGGGGCAAATCGGAAAAACTGTTTTTT. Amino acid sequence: CSVSGGKSEKLFF.

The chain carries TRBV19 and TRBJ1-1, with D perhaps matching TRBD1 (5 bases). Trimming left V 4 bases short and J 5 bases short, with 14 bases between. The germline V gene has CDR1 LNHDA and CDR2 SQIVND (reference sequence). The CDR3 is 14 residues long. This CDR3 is CASSRGAGRTEAFF. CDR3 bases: TGTGCCAGTAGTAGAGGCGCAGGGCGGACTGAAGCTTTCTTT.